The rows below give T cell receptor beta chains drawn from one sample of a study of CD8 T cells in Susac syndrome. From the immunoSEQ multiplex PCR reads, TCRdb called clonotypes with MiXCR, one entry per CDR3 protein. The sample shows some 450,000 distinct CDR3 sequences, 85% to 90% of them seen only once. Sequencing was done on a sample of CD8+ T cells from PBMCs. The receptors shown here come from a human donor with multiple sclerosis. Both conserved end residues are part of each CDR3. A D gene is named only where the DNA matches it firmly. For some rows the clone size is stated as once, few or many, or as a class when expanded; others skip it.

V gene,J gene,clone size,D gene,CDR3 protein,CDR3 DNA
TRBV10-3,TRBJ2-7,once,TRBD2,CAISGLATVYEQCF,TGTGCCATCAGTGGACTAGCGACCGTCTACGAGCAGTGCTTC
TRBV13,TRBJ2-4,-,-,CASSPNLRTGGVVEAKNIQYF,TGTGCCAGCAGCCCAAACCTAAGGACAGGCGGGGTAGTAGAAGCCAAAAACATTCAGTACTTC
TRBV27,TRBJ2-7,-,TRBD1,CASSKGAGYEQYF,TGTGCCAGCAGTAAGGGGGCTGGCTACGAGCAGTACTTC
TRBV6-1,TRBJ1-1,-,-,CASWRFSSGTEAFF,TGTGCCAGCTGGCGCTTCAGTTCAGGCACTGAAGCTTTCTTT
TRBV7-6,TRBJ2-1,-,-,CASSLSVSEQFF,TGTGCCAGCAGCTTAAGTGTAAGTGAGCAGTTCTTC
TRBV6-5,TRBJ1-1,-,-,CASSYGSATEAFF,TGTGCCAGCAGTTATGGGAGTGCCACTGAAGCTTTCTTT
TRBV20-1,TRBJ2-7,-,TRBD1,CSARLGTEYEQYF,TGCAGTGCTAGACTCGGGACAGAGTACGAGCAGTACTTC
TRBV7-6,TRBJ2-7,-,TRBD2,CASSSNPIAGRSEQYF,TGTGCCAGCAGCTCCAACCCTATAGCGGGGAGATCCGAGCAGTACTTC
TRBV5-5,TRBJ1-6,-,-,CASKINDPGYNSPLHF,TGTGCCAGCAAGATTAACGACCCAGGTTATAATTCACCCCTCCACTTT
TRBV4-2,TRBJ2-7,few,-,CASSQDGTSSYEQYF,TGTGCCAGCAGCCAAGATGGGACGAGCTCCTACGAGCAGTACTTC
TRBV7-9,TRBJ2-3,-,-,CASSLFEDTQYF,TGTGCCAGCAGCTTATTCGAGGATACGCAGTATTTT
TRBV10-3,TRBJ1-1,-,-,CAISAEGATMNTEAFF,TGTGCCATCAGTGCAGAAGGGGCGACCATGAACACTGAAGCTTTCTTT
TRBV5-6,TRBJ1-1,-,-,CASSPPAGEGTEAFF,TGTGCCAGCAGCCCCCCGGCGGGGGAGGGCACTGAAGCTTTCTTT
TRBV4-1,TRBJ2-3,once,TRBD1,CASSQGTGADTQYF,TGCGCCAGCAGCCAAGGGACAGGGGCCGATACGCAGTATTTT
TRBV4-1,TRBJ2-3,once,TRBD1,CASSQDPTGGTDMQYF,TGCGCCAGCAGCCAAGATCCGACAGGGGGGACAGATATGCAGTATTTT
TRBV13,TRBJ1-6,-,-,CASSSGTHSPLHF,TGTGCCAGCAGCTCAGGGACCCATTCACCCCTCCACTTT
TRBV12-5,TRBJ2-7,-,-,CAAGRGYRDGNYEQYF,TGTGCTGCCGGTCGGGGTTACAGAGATGGGAACTACGAGCAGTACTTC
TRBV5-6,TRBJ1-5,-,-,CASSPARASNQPQHF,TGTGCCAGCAGCCCCGCCAGAGCTAGCAATCAGCCCCAGCATTTT
TRBV6-5,TRBJ1-2,-,-,CASSYSKIRGRGDLNYGYTF,TGTGCCAGCAGTTACTCGAAAATTCGCGGCAGAGGAGATCTTAACTATGGCTACACCTTC
TRBV7-6,TRBJ1-1,-,-,CASSQDRYTEAFF,TGTGCCAGCAGTCAAGACAGATACACTGAAGCTTTCTTT
TRBV12-3/TRBV12-4,TRBJ2-7,-,TRBD2,CASKGTSSYEQYF,TGTGCCAGCAAGGGGACTAGCTCCTACGAGCAGTACTTC
TRBV7-6,TRBJ2-5,-,-,CASSPGGRGPETQYF,TGTGCCAGCAGCCCAGGCGGCAGGGGACCAGAGACCCAGTACTTC
TRBV7-9,TRBJ2-1,-,-,CASSLLDSSLNEQFF,TGTGCCAGCAGCTTATTGGACTCATCCCTGAATGAGCAGTTCTTC
TRBV4-1,TRBJ1-2,once,-,CASSQVEDRAFGYTF,TGCGCCAGCAGCCAAGTGGAGGACCGCGCGTTTGGCTACACCTTC
TRBV5-6,TRBJ1-1,-,-,CASSFMAQGRAFF,TGTGCCAGCAGTTTTATGGCCCAGGGACGAGCTTTCTTT
TRBV20-1,TRBJ1-1,-,-,CSARVGTDTEAFF,TGCAGTGCTAGAGTGGGGACGGACACTGAAGCTTTCTTT
TRBV6-5,TRBJ1-2,-,TRBD1,CASSGTGINYGYTF,TGTGCCAGCAGTGGGACAGGGATAAACTATGGCTACACCTTC
TRBV27,TRBJ2-2,-,-,CASSGKPNTGELFF,TGTGCCAGCAGCGGGAAGCCGAACACCGGGGAGCTGTTTTTT